This TCR beta chain is drawn from a study of CD8 T cells in Susac syndrome (dated by TCRdb to between 2018 and 2020). General notes on the study: The study used repertoire sequencing to test whether antigen drove CD8+ T cell activation and differentiation in Susac syndrome. The clonality of the CD8+ T cell repertoire was compared across around twelve healthy donors, around 14 Susac syndrome patients and around 16 multiple sclerosis patients.

This clonotype was recorded a few times. Its antigen is not yet known. No much larger clone is present one base from it, and per-base qualities are unavailable. RNA was extracted using the RNeasy kit, and roughly 0.5 to 1 microgram was reverse transcribed with random hexamers. TCR beta CDR3 regions were amplified with the immunoSEQ multiplex PCR assay covering 54 Vbeta and 13 Jbeta segments. To correct PCR amplification bias, a synthetic template baseline was used for both primer optimization and computational correction. In the paper's pipeline: Reads were annotated to V, D and J genes according to IMGT and were analyzed with immunoSEQ Analyzer, with only productive sequences retained. Clonality was calculated as one minus the Shannon entropy normalized by log2 of the number of productive unique sequences. Public and private clones were assessed among the 100 most prevalent clones of each patient and control. Clones were defined as Susac-specific if absent from the healthy and MS cohorts, from approximately 1,100 published viral clones and from other ImmuneACCESS disease sequences. TCRdb redid the processing of the public reads, applying fastp at Q25 and MiXCR, and retained in-frame beta chains. All rows with the same CDR3 protein become a single entry with the most common DNA and genes. The V and J calls come from TCRdb's annotation, not from the publication. The sample contains hundreds of thousands of distinct CDR3 sequences, more than 80% of them found a single time. Of the sample, about 0.12% falls within the top ten clones.

Peripheral blood CD8+ and CD4+ T cells from healthy donors, Susac syndrome patients and multiple sclerosis patients were profiled by high-throughput TCR beta sequencing. The multiple sclerosis controls were treatment-naive patients who had stable or active relapsing-remitting disease and met the revised McDonald criteria. Bulk CD8+ and CD4+ T cells were purified by magnetic negative isolation, while CD8+ TEMRA cells were enriched using FACS. Blood was collected in EDTA tubes and processed within 24 hours, with PBMCs isolated through density gradient centrifugation. PBMCs intended for TCR sequencing were frozen in liquid nitrogen and were later thawed in a 37 degrees C water bath. A purity of at least 90% was achieved for sorted or isolated CD4+, CD8+ and CD8+ TEMRA cells. On the study overall, not on this receptor specifically: The number of individuals in the TCR sequencing and HLA analysis was acknowledged as relatively small.

CDR1 and CDR2 are drawn from the germline V gene (reference sequence): DFQATT, SNEGSKA. The CDR3 runs 11 amino acids, cysteine and phenylalanine included. The DNA shown is the 33-base CDR3, in frame from base 1. V was cut back by 8 bases and J by 6 bases, leaving a gap of 11 bases between them. The chain is assembled from TRBV20-1 and TRBJ2-1; no D gene is confidently identified. The material sequenced was CD8+ T cells from PBMCs. The source is a human donor with multiple sclerosis. The CDR3 is CSHLGGNEQFF. The bases read TGCAGTCACCTCGGTGGCAATGAGCAGTTCTTC.